The 26 T cell receptor beta chains given below trace back to one sample, sequenced in a study of cytomegalovirus exposure and HLA in healthy donors. PCR employed 60 Vbeta and 13 Jbeta primers. Profiled with immunoSEQ multiplex PCR; TCRdb holds only in-frame clones, not every one. The sample comprises some 190,000 clones, over 65% of which are singletons, and 1.4% rests with the top ten. The source material was PBMCs. The receptors stem from a man between 18 and 35 years old in good health and CMV-seronegative.

J is TRBJ2-2 and V is TRBV5-1; the match to TRBD2 covers 7 bases. Looked up from germline, CDR1 is SGHRS and CDR2 is YFSETQ. The CDR3 extends over 14 amino acids. The trim removed 2 bases at V and 4 bases at J, leaving 2 bases unmatched. The CDR3 reads CASSFWGGTGELFF. CDR3 coding DNA: TGCGCCAGCAGCTTCTGGGGGGGCACCGGGGAGCTGTTTTTT.

This clone has a single count. This sequence joins TRBV6-5 and TRBJ1-1, with D possibly matching TRBD1 (5 bases). The V gene lost 2 bases and the J gene lost 4 bases, with 14 bases spanning the gap. Looked up from germline, CDR1 is MNHEY and CDR2 is SVGAGI. The CDR3 loop spans 15 amino acids. The CDR3 DNA is TGTGCCAGCAGTTACGGGGCCGCTGTCCGCACTGAAGCTTTCTTT. The encoded protein is CASSYGAAVRTEAFF.

The chain combines TRBV4-3 with TRBJ2-2; tentatively, D is TRBD1 (5 bases). The CDR3 runs to 14 residues. The V end was cut by 2 bases, the J end by 5 bases, with 9 bases between. The germline gives CDR1 LGHNA, CDR2 YSLEER. CDR3 sequence: CASSQYRRTGELFF. In nucleotides, the CDR3 is TGCGCCAGCAGCCAATACAGGCGTACCGGGGAGCTGTTTTTT.

V gene TRBV6-1 combines with J gene TRBJ1-1, with D possibly TRBD1 on 6 matching bases. CDR1 and CDR2 (germline): MNHNS, SASEGT. Trimming left V 5 bases short and J 2 bases short, with 12 bases between. CDR3 length: 14 residues. CDR3 region: CASSQTGINTEAFF. The DNA of the CDR3 is TGTGCCAGCAGTCAAACAGGGATTAACACTGAAGCTTTCTTT.

This clone was counted a few times. V is TRBV2 and J is TRBJ2-7; TRBD1 matches 7 bases. The CDR3 consists of 14 residues. J was trimmed by 3 bases and V by 7 bases; bases with no gene match: 9. Germline V CDR1 and CDR2: SNHLY, FYNNEI. CDR3 loop: CASTPGTEIYEQYF. The CDR3 DNA is TGTGCCAGCACACCCGGGACAGAGATCTACGAGCAGTACTTC.

The chain links TRBV19 to TRBJ2-7; 9 bases are a match to TRBD2. In germline, CDR1 is LNHDA, CDR2 SQIVND (reference sequence). Unmatched junction bases numbered 8, after V lost 1 base and J lost 4 bases. The CDR3 is made up of 16 amino acids. CDR3 residues: CASSIVGGSGGYEQYF. CDR3 coding DNA: TGTGCCAGTAGTATAGTTGGTGGGAGCGGGGGGTACGAGCAGTACTTC.

In this sample, this clone turned up a few times. V usage is TRBV30 and J usage is TRBJ2-1; a weak D match, TRBD2 (6 bases). The CDR3 runs to 14 residues. V lost 0 bases to trimming and J lost 8 bases, with 14 bases between them. CDR1 and CDR2 from the germline V gene are GTSNPN and SVGIG (reference sequence). The CDR3 DNA sequence: TGTGCCTGGAGTGTACTAAGTTGGGGGGATGAGCAGTTCTTC. Translation gives CAWSVLSWGDEQFF.

This clone appeared a few times. The rearrangement uses TRBV25-1 and TRBJ2-1; TRBD1 is a possible D gene (6 bases). The CDR3 has 15 amino acids. V was clipped by 3 bases and J by 9 bases, with 18 bases between them. Germline values: CDR1 MGHDK, CDR2 SYGVNS. CDR3 loop: CASSDPGTPRGEQFF. The CDR3 DNA follows: TGTGCCAGCAGTGACCCGGGGACACCCAGGGGTGAGCAGTTCTTC.

This clone is a singleton in its sample. The rearrangement links TRBV2 to TRBJ1-1; TRBD1 might be the D (5 bases). Germline CDR1 is SNHLY and CDR2 is FYNNEI. The CDR3 totals 15 residues. Between the trimmed V and J ends, which lost 8 bases and 2 bases, there was a span of 18 bases. The CDR3 DNA is TGTGCCAGCGTTTCGAGTATAGGGGCCAACACTGAAGCTTTCTTT. Its translation is CASVSSIGANTEAFF.

The V gene is TRBV29-1, the J gene TRBJ2-5, with no clear D. V lost 6 bases and J 7 bases, leaving 12 bases between the germline ends. Germline CDR1 and CDR2: SQVTM and ANQGSEA. This CDR3 spans 11 amino acids. CDR3 loop: CSVSDIWTQYF. In nucleotides, the CDR3 is TGCAGCGTCTCAGACATTTGGACCCAGTACTTC.

The chain links TRBV7-2 to TRBJ2-3; the D gene is possibly TRBD2 (7 bases). Germline assignment: CDR1 SGHTA and CDR2 FQGNSA. The CDR3 covers 17 residues. The V end was cut by 1 base, the J end by 1 base, with 15 bases between. CDR3 residues: CASSLGGGSRGTDTQYF. The CDR3 DNA is TGTGCCAGCAGCTTAGGGGGGGGCTCTCGGGGCACAGATACGCAGTATTTT.

This chain links TRBV5-4 with TRBJ2-3, with 8 bases identical to TRBD2. CDR3 length equals 17 residues. Trimming at V came to 4 bases and at J to 2 bases, leaving 12 bases not matched to a gene. Germline V CDR1 and CDR2: SGHNT, YYREEE (reference sequence). Here the CDR3 DNA reads TGTGCCAGCAGCCCAAAAACGACGGGAGGGCCCACAGATACGCAGTATTTT. Translated: CASSPKTTGGPTDTQYF.

This chain's CDR3 is CASSEEGRINQPQHF. CDR3 DNA sequence: TGTGCCAGCAGCGAGGAGGGACGGATCAATCAGCCCCAGCATTTT. J is TRBJ1-5 and V is TRBV7-2; perhaps TRBD1 as D (5 bases). The CDR3 length is 15 residues. V lost 5 bases and J 3 bases, leaving 14 bases between the germline ends. Looked up from germline, CDR1 is SGHTA and CDR2 is FQGNSA.

The chain has TRBV7-8 and TRBJ1-2, with 9 bases aligning to TRBD1. The germline CDR1 and CDR2 sequences are SGHVS and FQNEAQ. The CDR3 loop spans 14 amino acids. Trimming took 5 bases from V and 2 from J; bases not matched to a gene: 3. CDR3: CASSPGQGNYGYTF. The CDR3 DNA reads TGTGCCAGCAGCCCCGGACAGGGGAACTATGGCTACACCTTC.

This clone appeared once. This chain uses TRBV19 with TRBJ1-2; D unclear. This CDR3 is built from 15 residues. Germline CDR1 reads LNHDA; CDR2 reads SQIVND (reference sequence). V was trimmed by 3 bases and J by 4 bases, leaving 15 bases between them. The CDR3 protein is CASSIGLPDIYGYTF. CDR3 nucleotide sequence: TGTGCCAGTAGTATTGGGCTTCCCGACATCTATGGCTACACCTTC.

V and J are TRBV15 and TRBJ2-5; the match to TRBD1 covers 7 bases. Germline V lookup: CDR1 LNHNV, CDR2 YYDKDF (reference sequence). V lost 5 bases to trimming and J lost 3 bases; unmatched junction nucleotides: 3. The CDR3 has 13 residues. CDR3 DNA sequence: TGTGCCACCAGCGGGGACAGCGAAGAGACCCAGTACTTC. Its translation: CATSGDSEETQYF.

CDR3 in DNA: TGCGCCAGCAGTCGATCGACAGGGCCCATGGAAACCTTC. It codes for CASSRSTGPMETF. V gene TRBV23-1 combines with J gene TRBJ1-2, with 7 nucleotides matching TRBD1. TRBV23-1 carries the ORF label, with uncertain function. The CDR3 consists of 13 residues. V shed 4 bases and J 14 bases; nucleotides not matched to a gene: 13.

The chain is built from TRBV5-1 and TRBJ2-7; D possibly corresponds to TRBD1 (5 bases). This CDR3 contains 11 residues. Germline V CDR1 and CDR2: SGHRS, YFSETQ. Trimming left V 5 bases short and J 7 bases short, with 10 bases between. The CDR3 loop is CASRSGREQYF. The CDR3 nucleotides read TGCGCCAGCAGATCAGGGCGAGAGCAGTACTTC.

J is TRBJ2-3 and V is TRBV5-1, with unresolved D. Germline V gene lookup returns CDR1 SGHRS and CDR2 YFSETQ. The CDR3 runs 12 residues. V dropped 1 base and J dropped 4 bases, with 4 bases sitting between them. CDR3 sequence (DNA): TGCGCCAGCAGCTTGAGCGCAGATACGCAGTATTTT. Translating it yields CASSLSADTQYF.

This chain uses TRBV2 with TRBJ2-5; weak D call: TRBD2 (6 bases). The last part of the DNA fits TRBJ2-7 better; the J call may be wrong. CDR3 length: 15 residues. Germline V gives CDR1 SNHLY, CDR2 FYNNEI. The CDR3 sequence: CASSPGGIWSYEQYF. In DNA, the CDR3 is TGTGCCAGCAGTCCTGGGGGGATCTGGTCCTACGAGCAGTACTTC.

The CDR3 DNA is TGTGCCTGGGCCCCGAAACGGTCAGATACGCAGTATTTT. Amino acid sequence: CAWAPKRSDTQYF. The V and J genes are TRBV30 and TRBJ2-3, with D hard to call. CDR3 length: 13 amino acids. Germline V gene sequence: CDR1 GTSNPN, CDR2 SVGIG (reference sequence). Trimming cost V 5 bases and J 4 bases, with 13 bases left between them. Full variable domain (remainder filled in from reference TRBV30 and TRBJ2-3): SQTIHQWPATLVQPVGSPLSLECTVEGTSNPNLYWYRQAAGRGLQLLFYSVGIGQISSEVPQNLSASRPQDRQFILSSKKLLLSDSGFYLCAWAPKRSDTQYFGPGTRLTVL.

The chain employs TRBV30 and TRBJ2-6; D is uncertain. CDR1 and CDR2 from the germline V gene are GTSNPN and SVGIG (reference sequence). V lost 5 bases and J 0 bases, leaving 8 bases between the germline ends. This CDR3 spans 14 amino acids. As DNA, the CDR3 is TGTGCCTGGGGGTGGAGCTCTGGGGCCAACGTCCTGACTTTC. Translated: CAWGWSSGANVLTF.

The V call is TRBV7-9, the J call TRBJ2-4; TRBD2 matches at 16 bases. The V segment lost 2 bases and the J segment 7 bases; nucleotides outside the gene matches: 8. Germline V gene data show CDR1 as SEHNR and CDR2 as FQNEAQ (reference sequence). CDR3 length equals 18 residues. DNA for the CDR3: TGTGCCAGCAGCTTATCCGGGACTAGCGGGGGGGCTGGGAACATTCAGTACTTC. Translated, it gives CASSLSGTSGGAGNIQYF.

This clone was observed a single time. The V call is TRBV2, the J call TRBJ2-1, with 8 bases lining up with TRBD2. CDR1 and CDR2 from the germline V gene are SNHLY and FYNNEI. The trim removed 9 bases at V and 0 bases at J, leaving 4 bases unmatched. CDR3 length: 14 amino acids. The CDR3 loop is CASSGISSYNEQFF. The CDR3 DNA follows: TGTGCCAGTAGCGGGATTAGCTCCTACAATGAGCAGTTCTTC.

The chain is built from TRBV18 and TRBJ1-1, with 10 positions matching TRBD1. CDR1 and CDR2 (germline): KGHSH, LQKENI. V lost 4 bases, J lost 0 bases, and 2 bases stayed unmatched. The CDR3 totals 15 residues. CDR3 coding DNA: TGTGCCAGCTCACAAGACAGGGGGCTGAACACTGAAGCTTTCTTT. This translates into CASSQDRGLNTEAFF.

CDR3 DNA sequence: TGTGCCAGCAGCTTGGGCAGGGGTGCACCAGATACGCAGTATTTT. It is translated as CASSLGRGAPDTQYF. V gene TRBV5-5 combines with J gene TRBJ2-3; D possibly corresponds to TRBD1 (6 bases). The length of the CDR3 is 15 residues. Germline CDR1 reads SGHKS; CDR2 reads YYEKEE (reference sequence). V shed 0 bases and J shed 4 bases, with 12 bases lying between them.